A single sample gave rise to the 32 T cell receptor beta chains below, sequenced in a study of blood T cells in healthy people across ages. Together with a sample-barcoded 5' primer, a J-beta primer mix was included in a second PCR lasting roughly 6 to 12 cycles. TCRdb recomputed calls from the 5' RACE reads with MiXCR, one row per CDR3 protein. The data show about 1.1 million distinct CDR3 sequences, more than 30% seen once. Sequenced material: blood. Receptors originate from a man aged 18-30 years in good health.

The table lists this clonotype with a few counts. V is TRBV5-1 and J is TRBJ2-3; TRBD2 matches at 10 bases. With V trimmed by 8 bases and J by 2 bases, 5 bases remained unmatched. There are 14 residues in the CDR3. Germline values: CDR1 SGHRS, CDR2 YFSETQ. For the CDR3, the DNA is TGCGCCAGTAACAGCGGGGGGGTCACAGATACGCAGTATTTT. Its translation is CASNSGGVTDTQYF.

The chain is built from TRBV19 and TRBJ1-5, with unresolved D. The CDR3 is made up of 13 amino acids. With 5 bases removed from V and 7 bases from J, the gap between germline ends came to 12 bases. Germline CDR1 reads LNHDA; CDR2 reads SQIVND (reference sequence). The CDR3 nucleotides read TGTGCCAGTAGTTTCCACACGAACCAGCCCCAGCATTTT. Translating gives CASSFHTNQPQHF.

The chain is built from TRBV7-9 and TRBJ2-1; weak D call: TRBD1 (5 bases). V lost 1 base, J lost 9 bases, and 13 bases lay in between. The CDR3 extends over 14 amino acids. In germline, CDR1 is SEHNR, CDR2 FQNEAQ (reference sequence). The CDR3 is CASSLGSGPGEQFF. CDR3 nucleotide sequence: TGTGCCAGCAGCTTAGGGTCAGGGCCGGGTGAGCAGTTCTTC.

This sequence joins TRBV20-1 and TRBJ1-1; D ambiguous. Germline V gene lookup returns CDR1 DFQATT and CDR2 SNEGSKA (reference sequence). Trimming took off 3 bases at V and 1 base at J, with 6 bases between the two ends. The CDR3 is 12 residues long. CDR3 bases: TGCAGTGCTAGGGAGTGGAACACTGAAGCTTTCTTT. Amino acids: CSAREWNTEAFF.

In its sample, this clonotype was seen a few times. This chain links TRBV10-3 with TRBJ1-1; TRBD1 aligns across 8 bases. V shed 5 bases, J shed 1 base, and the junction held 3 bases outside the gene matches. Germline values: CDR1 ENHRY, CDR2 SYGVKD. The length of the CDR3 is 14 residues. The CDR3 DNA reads TGTGCCATCAGTCATGGGACAGGGAACACTGAAGCTTTCTTT. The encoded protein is CAISHGTGNTEAFF.

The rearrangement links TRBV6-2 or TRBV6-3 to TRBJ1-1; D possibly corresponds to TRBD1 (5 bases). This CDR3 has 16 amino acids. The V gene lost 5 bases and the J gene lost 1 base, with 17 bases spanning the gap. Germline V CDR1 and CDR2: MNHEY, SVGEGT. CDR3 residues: CASSNERGGWNTEAFF. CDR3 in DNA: TGTGCCAGCAGTAACGAACGGGGCGGATGGAACACTGAAGCTTTCTTT.

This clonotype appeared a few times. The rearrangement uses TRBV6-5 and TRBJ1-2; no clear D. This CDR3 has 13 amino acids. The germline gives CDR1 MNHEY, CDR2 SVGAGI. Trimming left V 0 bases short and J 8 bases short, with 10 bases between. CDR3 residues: CASSYSRTGGYTF. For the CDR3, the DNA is TGTGCCAGCAGTTACTCGAGGACGGGCGGCTACACCTTC.

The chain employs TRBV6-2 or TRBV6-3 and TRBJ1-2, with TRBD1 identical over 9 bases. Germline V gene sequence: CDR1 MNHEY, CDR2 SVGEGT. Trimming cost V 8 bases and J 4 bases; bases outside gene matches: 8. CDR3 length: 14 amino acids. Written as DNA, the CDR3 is TGTGCCAGCCTAACCGGGACAGGGCCCTATGGCTACACCTTC. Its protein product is CASLTGTGPYGYTF.

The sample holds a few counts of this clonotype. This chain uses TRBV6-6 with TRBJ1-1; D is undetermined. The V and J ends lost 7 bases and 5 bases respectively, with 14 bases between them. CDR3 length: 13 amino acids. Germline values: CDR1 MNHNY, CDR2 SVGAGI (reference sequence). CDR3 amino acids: CASKVPAVTEAFF. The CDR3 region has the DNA TGTGCCAGCAAGGTCCCCGCAGTAACTGAAGCTTTCTTT.

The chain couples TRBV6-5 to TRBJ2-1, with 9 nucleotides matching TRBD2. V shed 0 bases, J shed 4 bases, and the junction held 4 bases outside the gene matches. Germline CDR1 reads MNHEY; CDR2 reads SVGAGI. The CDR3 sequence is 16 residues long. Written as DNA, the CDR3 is TGTGCCAGCAGTTACTCGGGCGGGGGGGAGTACAATGAGCAGTTCTTC. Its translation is CASSYSGGGEYNEQFF.

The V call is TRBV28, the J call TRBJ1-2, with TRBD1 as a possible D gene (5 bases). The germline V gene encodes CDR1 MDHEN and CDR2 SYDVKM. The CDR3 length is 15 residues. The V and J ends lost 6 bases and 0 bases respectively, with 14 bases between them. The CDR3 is CASRPQGLTNYGYTF. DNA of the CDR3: TGTGCCAGCAGGCCCCAGGGCCTAACTAACTATGGCTACACCTTC.

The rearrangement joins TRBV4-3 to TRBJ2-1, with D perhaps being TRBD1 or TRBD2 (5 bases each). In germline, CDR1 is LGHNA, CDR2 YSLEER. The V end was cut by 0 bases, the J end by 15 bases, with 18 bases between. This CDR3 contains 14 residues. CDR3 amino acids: CASSQEGVYNQRFF. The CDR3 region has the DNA TGCGCCAGCAGCCAAGAGGGGGTCTACAATCAGCGGTTCTTC.

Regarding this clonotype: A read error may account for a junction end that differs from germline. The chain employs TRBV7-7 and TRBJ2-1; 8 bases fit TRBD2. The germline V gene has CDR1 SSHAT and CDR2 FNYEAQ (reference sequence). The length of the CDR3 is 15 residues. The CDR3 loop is CASSLGLARNNEQFF. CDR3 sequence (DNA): TGTGCTAGCAGCTTAGGACTAGCAAGAAACAATGAGCAGTTCTTC. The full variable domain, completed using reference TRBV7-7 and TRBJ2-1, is GAGVSQSPRYKVTKRGQDVTLRCDPISSHATLYWYQQALGQGPEFLTYFNYEAQPDKSGLPSDRFSAERPEGSISTLTIQRTEQRDSAMYRCASSLGLARNNEQFFGPGTRLTVL.

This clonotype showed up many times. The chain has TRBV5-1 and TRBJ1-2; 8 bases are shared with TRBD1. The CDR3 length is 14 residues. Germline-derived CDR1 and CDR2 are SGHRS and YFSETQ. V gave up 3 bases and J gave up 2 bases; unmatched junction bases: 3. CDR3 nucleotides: TGCGCCAGCAGCTGGGGACAGGCGAACTATGGCTACACCTTC. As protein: CASSWGQANYGYTF.

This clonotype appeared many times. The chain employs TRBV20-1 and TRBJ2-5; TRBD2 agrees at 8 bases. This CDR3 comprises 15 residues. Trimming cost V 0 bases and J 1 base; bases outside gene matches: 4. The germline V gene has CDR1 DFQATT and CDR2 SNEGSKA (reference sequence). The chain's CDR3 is CSARDGGDFQETQYF. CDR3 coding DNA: TGCAGTGCTAGAGACGGGGGGGATTTCCAAGAGACCCAGTACTTC.

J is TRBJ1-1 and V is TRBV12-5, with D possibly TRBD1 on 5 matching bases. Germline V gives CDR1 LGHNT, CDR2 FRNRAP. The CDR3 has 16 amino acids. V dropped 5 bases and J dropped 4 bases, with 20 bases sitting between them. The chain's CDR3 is CASGRARDLGPTEAFF. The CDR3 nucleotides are TGTGCTAGTGGTCGGGCCCGGGACTTGGGTCCCACTGAAGCTTTCTTT.

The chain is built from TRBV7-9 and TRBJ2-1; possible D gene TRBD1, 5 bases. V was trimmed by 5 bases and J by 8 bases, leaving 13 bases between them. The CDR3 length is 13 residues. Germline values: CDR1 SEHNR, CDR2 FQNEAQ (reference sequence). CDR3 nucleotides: TGTGCCAGCAGCGATGGGTTAGGGGATGAGCAGTTCTTC. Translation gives CASSDGLGDEQFF.

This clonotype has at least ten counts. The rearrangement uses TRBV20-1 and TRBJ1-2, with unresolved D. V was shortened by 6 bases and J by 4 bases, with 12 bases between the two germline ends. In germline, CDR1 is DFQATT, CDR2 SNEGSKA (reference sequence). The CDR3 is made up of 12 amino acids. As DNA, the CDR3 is TGCAGTGCCAAGCAAGCTAGCTATGGCTACACCTTC. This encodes CSAKQASYGYTF.

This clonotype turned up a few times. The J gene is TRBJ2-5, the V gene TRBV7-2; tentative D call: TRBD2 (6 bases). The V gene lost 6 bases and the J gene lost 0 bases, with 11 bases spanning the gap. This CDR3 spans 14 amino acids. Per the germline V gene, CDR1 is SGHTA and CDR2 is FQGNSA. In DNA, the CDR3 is TGTGCCAGCAGAACTCGGGGGAACCAAGAGACCCAGTACTTC. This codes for CASRTRGNQETQYF.

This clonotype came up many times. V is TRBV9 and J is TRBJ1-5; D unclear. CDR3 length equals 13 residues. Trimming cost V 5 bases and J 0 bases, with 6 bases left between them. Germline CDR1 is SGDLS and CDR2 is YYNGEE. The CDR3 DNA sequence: TGTGCCAGCAGTGTGGGTAGCAATCAGCCCCAGCATTTT. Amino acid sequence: CASSVGSNQPQHF.

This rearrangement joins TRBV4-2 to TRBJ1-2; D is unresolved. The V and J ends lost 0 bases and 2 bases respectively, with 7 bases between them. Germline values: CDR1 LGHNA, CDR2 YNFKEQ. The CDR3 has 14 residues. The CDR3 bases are TGTGCCAGCAGCCAAGACAACTTAAACTATGGCTACACCTTC. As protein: CASSQDNLNYGYTF.

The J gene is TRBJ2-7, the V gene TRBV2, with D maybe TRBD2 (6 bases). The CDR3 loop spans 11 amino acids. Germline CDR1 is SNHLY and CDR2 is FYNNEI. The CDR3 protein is CVSGAGSEQYF. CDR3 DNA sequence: TGTGTCTCGGGAGCAGGGAGCGAGCAGTACTTC.

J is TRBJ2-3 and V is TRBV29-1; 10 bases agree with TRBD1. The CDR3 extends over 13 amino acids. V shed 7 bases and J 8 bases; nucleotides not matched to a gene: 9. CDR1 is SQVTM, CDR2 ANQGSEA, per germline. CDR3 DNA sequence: TGCAGCGCCGGGACAGGGGATAGCGGTACGCAGTATTTT. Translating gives CSAGTGDSGTQYF.

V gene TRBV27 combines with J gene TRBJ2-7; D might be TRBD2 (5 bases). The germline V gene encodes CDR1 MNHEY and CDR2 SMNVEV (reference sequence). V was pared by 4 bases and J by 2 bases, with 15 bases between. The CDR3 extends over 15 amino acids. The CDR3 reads CASSSTVTEAYEQYF. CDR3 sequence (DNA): TGTGCCAGCAGTTCAACCGTGACGGAGGCCTACGAGCAGTACTTC.

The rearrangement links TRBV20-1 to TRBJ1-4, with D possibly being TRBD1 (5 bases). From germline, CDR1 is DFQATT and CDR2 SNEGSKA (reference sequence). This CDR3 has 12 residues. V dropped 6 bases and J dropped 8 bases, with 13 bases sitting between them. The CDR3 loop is CSAFAGREKLFF. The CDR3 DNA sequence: TGCAGTGCATTCGCGGGGCGAGAAAAACTGTTTTTT.

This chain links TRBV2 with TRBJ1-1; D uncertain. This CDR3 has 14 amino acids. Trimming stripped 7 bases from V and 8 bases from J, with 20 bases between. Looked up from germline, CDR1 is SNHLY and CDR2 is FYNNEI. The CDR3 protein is CASIVAHSGPEAFF. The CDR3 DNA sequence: TGTGCCAGCATTGTCGCTCATTCCGGTCCCGAAGCTTTCTTT.

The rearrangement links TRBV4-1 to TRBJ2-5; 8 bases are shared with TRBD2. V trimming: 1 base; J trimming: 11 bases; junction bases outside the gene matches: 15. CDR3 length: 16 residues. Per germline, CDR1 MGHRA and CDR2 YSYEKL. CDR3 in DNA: TGCGCCAGCAGCCAAGGATTTACTAGCGGTTACAATGAGCAGTACTTC. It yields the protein CASSQGFTSGYNEQYF.

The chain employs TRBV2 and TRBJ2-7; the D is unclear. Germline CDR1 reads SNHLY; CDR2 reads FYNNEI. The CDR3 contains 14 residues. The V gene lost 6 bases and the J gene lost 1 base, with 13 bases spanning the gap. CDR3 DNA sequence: TGTGCCAGCAGGGACGGGCAGACATCCTACGAGCAGTACTTC. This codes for CASRDGQTSYEQYF.

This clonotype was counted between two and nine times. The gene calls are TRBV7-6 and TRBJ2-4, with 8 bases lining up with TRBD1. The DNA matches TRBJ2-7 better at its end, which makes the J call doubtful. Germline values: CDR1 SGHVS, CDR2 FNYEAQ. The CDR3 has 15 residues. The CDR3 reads CASSPRTGMDYEQYF. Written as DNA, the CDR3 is TGTGCCAGCAGCCCCAGGACAGGGATGGACTACGAGCAGTACTTC.

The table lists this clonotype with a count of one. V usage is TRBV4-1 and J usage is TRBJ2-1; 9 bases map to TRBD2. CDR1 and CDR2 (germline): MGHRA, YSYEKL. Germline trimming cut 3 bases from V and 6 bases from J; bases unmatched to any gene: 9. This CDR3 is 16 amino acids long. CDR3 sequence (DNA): TGCGCCAGCAGCCAGGATTTAAGCGGGGGGCCCAATGAGCAGTTCTTC. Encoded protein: CASSQDLSGGPNEQFF.

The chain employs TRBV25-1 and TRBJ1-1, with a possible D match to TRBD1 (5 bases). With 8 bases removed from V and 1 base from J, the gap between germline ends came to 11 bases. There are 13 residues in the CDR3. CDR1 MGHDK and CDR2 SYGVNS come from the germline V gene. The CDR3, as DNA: TGTGCCAGCCGCGAGGGGTGGAACACTGAAGCTTTCTTT. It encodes CASREGWNTEAFF.

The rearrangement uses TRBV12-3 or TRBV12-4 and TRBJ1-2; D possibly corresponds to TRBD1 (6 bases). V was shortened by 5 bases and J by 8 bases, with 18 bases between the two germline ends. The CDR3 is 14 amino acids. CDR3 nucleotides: TGTGCCAGCAGTGTCGTCGGGACAAAGGACGGCTACACCTTC. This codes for CASSVVGTKDGYTF.